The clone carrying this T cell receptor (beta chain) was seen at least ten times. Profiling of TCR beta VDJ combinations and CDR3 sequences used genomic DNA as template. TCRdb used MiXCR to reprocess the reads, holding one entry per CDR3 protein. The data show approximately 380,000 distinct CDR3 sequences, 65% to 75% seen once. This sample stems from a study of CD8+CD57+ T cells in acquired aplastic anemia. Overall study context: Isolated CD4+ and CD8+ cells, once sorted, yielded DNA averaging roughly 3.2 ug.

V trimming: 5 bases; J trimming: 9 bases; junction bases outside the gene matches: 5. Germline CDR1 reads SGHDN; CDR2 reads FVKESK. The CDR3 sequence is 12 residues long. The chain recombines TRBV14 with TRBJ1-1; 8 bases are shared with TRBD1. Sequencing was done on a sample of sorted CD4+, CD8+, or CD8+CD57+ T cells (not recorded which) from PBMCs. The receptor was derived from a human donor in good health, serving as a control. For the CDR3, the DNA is TGTGCCAGCAGCGAACAGGGGGTTAAAGCTTTCTTT. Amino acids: CASSEQGVKAFF.